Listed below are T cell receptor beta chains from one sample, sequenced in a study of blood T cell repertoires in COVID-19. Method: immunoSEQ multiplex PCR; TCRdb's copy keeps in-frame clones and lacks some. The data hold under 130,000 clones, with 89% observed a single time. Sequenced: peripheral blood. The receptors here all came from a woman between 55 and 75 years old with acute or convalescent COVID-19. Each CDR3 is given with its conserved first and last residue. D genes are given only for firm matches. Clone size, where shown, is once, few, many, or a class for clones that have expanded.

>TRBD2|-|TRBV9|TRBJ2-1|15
TGTGCCAGCAGCGTAGAGGGACTAGGCTACAATGAGCAGTTCTTC
CASSVEGLGYNEQFF
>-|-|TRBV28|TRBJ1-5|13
TGTGCCAGCACCTGGGGGCGCAATCAGCCCCAGCATTTT
CASTWGRNQPQHF
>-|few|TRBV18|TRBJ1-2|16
TGTGCCAGCTCACTCGAACAGGGACTAGCTAACTATGGCTACACCTTC
CASSLEQGLANYGYTF
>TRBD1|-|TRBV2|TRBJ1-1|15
TGTGCCAGCAGTGAAAGGGGGGCAGGGGGCACTGAAGCTTTCTTT
CASSERGAGGTEAFF
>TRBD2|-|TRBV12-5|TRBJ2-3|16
TGTGCTAGTGGTCCCGGACTAGAGTACAGCACAGATACGCAGTATTTT
CASGPGLEYSTDTQYF
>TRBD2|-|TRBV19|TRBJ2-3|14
TGTGCCAGTACCAGCGGGAGGAGGTGGGATACGCAGTATTTT
CASTSGRRWDTQYF
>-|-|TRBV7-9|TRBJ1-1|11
TGTGCCAGCAGGGAGGAGGTAGAAGCTTTCTTT
CASREEVEAFF
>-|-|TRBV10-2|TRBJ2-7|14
TGCGCCAGCAGAGATGCCTCGGGGGCCTACGAGCAGTACTTC
CASRDASGAYEQYF
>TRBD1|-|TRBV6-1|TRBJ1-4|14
TGTGCCAGCAGTGAGAACAGGGGGCGCGAAAAACTGTTTTTT
CASSENRGREKLFF
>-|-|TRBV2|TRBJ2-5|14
TGTGCCAGCAGCACTACGCCTCTTGAAGAGACCCAGTACTTC
CASSTTPLEETQYF
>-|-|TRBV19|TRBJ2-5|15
TGTGCCAGTAGCCGAAACGCGGGACAGCAAGAGACCCAGTACTTC
CASSRNAGQQETQYF
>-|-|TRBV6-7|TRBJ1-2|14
TGTGCCAGCACCCGGAAGGACAGAAGCTATGGCTACACCTTC
CASTRKDRSYGYTF
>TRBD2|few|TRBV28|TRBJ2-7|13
TGTGCCAGCAGTTTGGGGGGGTACTACGAGCAGTACTTC
CASSLGGYYEQYF
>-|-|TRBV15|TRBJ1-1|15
TGTGCCACCAGCAGAGATGGGGGCGTCAACACTGAAGCTTTCTTT
CATSRDGGVNTEAFF
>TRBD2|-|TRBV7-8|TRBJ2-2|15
TGTGCCAGCAGCTTGCCTAGCGGGAGTGCCGGGGAGCTGTTTTTT
CASSLPSGSAGELFF
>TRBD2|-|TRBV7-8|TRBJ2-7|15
TGTGCCAGCAGCTTAGCGAGCGGGAGTCACCACGAGCAGTACTTC
CASSLASGSHHEQYF
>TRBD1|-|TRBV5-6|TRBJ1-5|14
TGTGCCAGCAGTCGGGACAGGGGCATTACGCCCCAGCATTTT
CASSRDRGITPQHF